This T cell receptor (beta chain) was identified during a study of naive and memory T cell subsets. This CDR3 has 14 amino acids. V lost 6 bases and J lost 0, with 10 bases in between. Looked up from germline, CDR1 is LGHNT and CDR2 is FRNRAP. Amplification of ligated cDNA took four PCR rounds with SP2 and nested alpha and beta constant primers. Reverse transcription of blood and skin TCR RNA was primed at alpha and beta constant regions. From the 5' RACE reads, TCRdb called clonotypes with MiXCR, one entry per CDR3 protein. The table shows approximately 32,000 distinct CDR3 sequences, with approximately 16% occurring only once. This clonotype is classed as medium-sized. The library had UMIs added by 3' ligation of an oligonucleotide to TCR cDNA. RNA was extracted from less than 3 ml of whole blood of healthy adults. Input was about 1 to 1,100 ng of DNase-treated total RNA without cell sorting.

The TCR originated in a female donor in good health. The gene calls are TRBV12-5 and TRBJ2-3, with unresolved D. The CDR3 loop reads CASGSQTSTDTQYF. Written as DNA, the CDR3 is TGTGCTAGTGGATCCCAGACTAGCACAGATACGCAGTATTTT.